The clone carrying this TCR beta chain has only a few counts. What it binds is not known. This specimen belongs to a study of cytomegalovirus exposure and HLA in healthy donors. Study findings and constraints: Per published accounts, TCR beta sequences correctly predicted the HLA-A and HLA-B alleles of most subjects. Relative to equally common others, HLA-associated TCR beta chains showed greater clonal expansion in a later analysis. Altogether, about 160 TCR beta chains were recorded as cytomegalovirus-associated. Diagnosis of cytomegalovirus status made by the classifier reportedly showed high specificity and sensitivity.

Trimming at V came to 4 bases and at J to 5 bases, leaving 6 bases not matched to a gene. Per the germline V gene, CDR1 is MNHEY and CDR2 is SMNVEV (reference sequence). The CDR3 is 15 residues long. Primers included in the PCR were 60 Vbeta and 13 Jbeta primers. TCRdb keeps only in-frame clones here, not all; method: immunoSEQ multiplex PCR. The sample holds roughly 190,000 clones, approximately 79% seen once. Sequences were obtained from PBMCs. The chain has TRBV27 and TRBJ1-2, with 11 bases matching TRBD1. The TCR comes from a man aged 35 to 55 in good health and CMV-seropositive. The CDR3 reads CASSSPGTGGYGYTF. CDR3 DNA sequence: TGTGCCAGCAGTTCACCCGGGACAGGGGGGTATGGCTACACCTTC.